The clone carrying this T cell receptor beta chain was detected only a few times. Its antigen is as yet unknown. The sample belongs to a study of blood T cells in healthy people across ages. Findings and limits, study-wide: CMV status of donors was unknown, possibly confounding expanded clonotype changes.

The germline gives CDR1 SGHRS, CDR2 YFSETQ. V was trimmed by 4 bases and J by 0 bases, leaving 14 bases between them. The CDR3 is 15 residues long. For the second PCR, which ran for roughly 7 to 11 cycles, a sample-barcoded 5' primer and a J-beta primer mix were used. TCRdb re-called the 5' RACE reads through MiXCR, storing one row per CDR3 protein. The sample includes about 640,000 distinct CDR3 sequences, roughly two fifths of them seen just once. The chain carries TRBV5-1 and TRBJ2-7, with unresolved D. Sequencing input: blood. This receptor was identified in a man older than 75 in good health. CDR3 protein: CASSPDGSSSYEQYF. The CDR3 coding sequence is TGCGCCAGCAGCCCCGACGGCTCCAGCTCCTACGAGCAGTACTTC.